Below, 2 T cell receptor beta chains from the same sample are listed, as sequenced in a study of identical twins (dated by TCRdb to about 2016). Library method: 5' RACE. The reads were generated on an Illumina HiSeq 2000. TCRdb applied fastp at Q25 and MiXCR to the public reads, then kept only in-frame beta chains. CDR3 protein duplicates are merged, each entry listing the most common genes and DNA. The sample table shows some 790,000 distinct CDR3 sequences, and about 20% are seen once. The leading ten clones occupy around 13% of the sample. This same sample was also part of a study on T cells expressing NK-cell markers.

Sequenced sample: PBMCs. Source of these receptors: a woman aged 18-29 years in good health.

The rearrangement uses TRBV7-7 and TRBJ2-1, with D uncertain. The germline V and J ends were trimmed by 0 bases and 6 bases, with 12 bases remaining between them. CDR3 size: 15 residues. Per germline, CDR1 SSHAT and CDR2 FNYEAQ (reference sequence). This CDR3 reads CASSLAPSAGNEQFF. The CDR3 DNA follows: TGTGCCAGCAGCTTAGCGCCGAGCGCAGGCAATGAGCAGTTCTTC. The variable domain in full, completed from reference TRBV7-7 and TRBJ2-1, reads GAGVSQSPRYKVTKRGQDVTLRCDPISSHATLYWYQQALGQGPEFLTYFNYEAQPDKSGLPSDRFSAERPEGSISTLTIQRTEQRDSAMYRCASSLAPSAGNEQFFGPGTRLTVL.

V is TRBV5-1 and J is TRBJ1-1; D remains unclear. The CDR3 contains 14 residues. Trimming left V 4 bases short and J 2 bases short, with 12 bases between. The germline CDR1 and CDR2 sequences are SGHRS and YFSETQ. CDR3 region: CASSGSVGNTEAFF. The CDR3 DNA sequence: TGCGCCAGCAGCGGATCCGTGGGAAACACTGAAGCTTTCTTT.